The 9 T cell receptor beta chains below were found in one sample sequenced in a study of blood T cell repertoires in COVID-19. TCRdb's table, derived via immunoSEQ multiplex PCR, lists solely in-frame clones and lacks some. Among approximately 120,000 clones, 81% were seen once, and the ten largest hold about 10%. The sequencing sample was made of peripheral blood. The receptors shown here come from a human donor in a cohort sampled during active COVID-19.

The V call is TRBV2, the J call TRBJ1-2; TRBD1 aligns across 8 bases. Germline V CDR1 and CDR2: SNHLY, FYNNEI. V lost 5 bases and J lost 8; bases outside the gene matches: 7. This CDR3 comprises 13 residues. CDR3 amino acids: CASSWTGPGGYTF. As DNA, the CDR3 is TGTGCCAGCAGTTGGACAGGGCCGGGCGGCTACACCTTC.

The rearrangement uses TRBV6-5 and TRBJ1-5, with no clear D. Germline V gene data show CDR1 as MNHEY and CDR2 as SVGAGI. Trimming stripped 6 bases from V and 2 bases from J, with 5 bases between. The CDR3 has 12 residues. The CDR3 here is CASREGNQPQHF. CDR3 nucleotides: TGTGCCAGCAGGGAGGGCAATCAGCCCCAGCATTTT.

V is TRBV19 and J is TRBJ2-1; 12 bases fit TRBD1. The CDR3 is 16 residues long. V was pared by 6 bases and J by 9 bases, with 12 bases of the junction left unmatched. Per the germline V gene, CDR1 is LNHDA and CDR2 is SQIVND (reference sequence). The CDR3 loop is CASSPNGTGGTGEQFF. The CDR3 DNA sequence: TGTGCCAGTAGCCCGAACGGGACAGGGGGCACAGGTGAGCAGTTCTTC.

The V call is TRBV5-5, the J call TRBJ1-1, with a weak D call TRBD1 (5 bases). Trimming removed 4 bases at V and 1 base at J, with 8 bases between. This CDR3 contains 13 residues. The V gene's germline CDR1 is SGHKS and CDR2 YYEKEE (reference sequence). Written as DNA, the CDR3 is TGTGCCAGCAGCCCCAGGGAGAACACTGAAGCTTTCTTT. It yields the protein CASSPRENTEAFF. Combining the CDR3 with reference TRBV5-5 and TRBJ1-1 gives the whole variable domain DAGVTQSPTHLIKTRGQQVTLRCSPISGHKSVSWYQQVLGQGPQFIFQYYEKEERGRGNFPDRFSARQFPNYSSELNVNALLLGDSALYLCASSPRENTEAFFGQGTRLTVV.

CDR3 protein: CASSLGGRLQQETQYF. CDR3 sequence (DNA): TGTGCCAGCAGCTTAGGAGGGCGGCTACAACAAGAGACCCAGTACTTC. V usage is TRBV11-1 and J usage is TRBJ2-5, with D possibly TRBD2 on 5 matching bases. Germline lookup yields CDR1 SGHAT and CDR2 FQDESV (reference sequence). This CDR3 has 16 amino acids. Trimming took off 1 base at V and 2 bases at J, with 14 bases between the two ends. The variable domain in full, completed from reference TRBV11-1 and TRBJ2-5, reads EAEVAQSPRYKITEKSQAVAFWCDPISGHATLYWYRQILGQGPELLVQFQDESVVDDSQLPKDRFSAERLKGVDSTLKIQPAELGDSAMYLCASSLGGRLQQETQYFGPGTRLLVL.

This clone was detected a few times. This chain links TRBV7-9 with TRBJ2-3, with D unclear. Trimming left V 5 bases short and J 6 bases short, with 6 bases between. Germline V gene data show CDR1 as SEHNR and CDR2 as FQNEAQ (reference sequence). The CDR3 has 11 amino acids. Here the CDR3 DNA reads TGTGCCAGCAGCGCGAGGGATACGCAGTATTTT. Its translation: CASSARDTQYF.

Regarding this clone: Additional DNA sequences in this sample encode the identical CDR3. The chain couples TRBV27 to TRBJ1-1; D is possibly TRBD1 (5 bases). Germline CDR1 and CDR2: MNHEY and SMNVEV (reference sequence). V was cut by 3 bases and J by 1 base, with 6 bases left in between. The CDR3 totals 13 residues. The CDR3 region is CASSFGGNTEAFF. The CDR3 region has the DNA TGTGCCAGCAGTTTCGGGGGGAACACTGAAGCTTTCTTT.

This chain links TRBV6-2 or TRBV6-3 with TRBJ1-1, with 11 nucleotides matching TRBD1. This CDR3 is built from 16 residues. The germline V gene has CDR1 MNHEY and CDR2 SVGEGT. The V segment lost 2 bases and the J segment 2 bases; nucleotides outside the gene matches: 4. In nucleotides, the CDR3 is TGTGCCAGCAGTTACGGGACAGGGGGGATCAACACTGAAGCTTTCTTT. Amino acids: CASSYGTGGINTEAFF.

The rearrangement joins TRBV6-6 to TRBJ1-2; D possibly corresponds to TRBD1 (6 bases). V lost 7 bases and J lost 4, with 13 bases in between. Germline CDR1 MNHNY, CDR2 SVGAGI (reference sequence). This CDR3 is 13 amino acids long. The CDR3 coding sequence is TGTGCCAGCACGCCGGACAGCGTCTATGGCTACACCTTC. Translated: CASTPDSVYGYTF.